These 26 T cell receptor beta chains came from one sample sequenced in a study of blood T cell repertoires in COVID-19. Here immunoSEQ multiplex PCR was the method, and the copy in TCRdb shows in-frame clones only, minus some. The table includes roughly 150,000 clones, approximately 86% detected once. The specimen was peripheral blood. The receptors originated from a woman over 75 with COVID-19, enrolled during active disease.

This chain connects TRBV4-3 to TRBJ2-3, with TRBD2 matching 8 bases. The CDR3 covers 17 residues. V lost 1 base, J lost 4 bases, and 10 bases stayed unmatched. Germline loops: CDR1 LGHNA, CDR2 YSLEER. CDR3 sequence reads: CASSQGRGSGRADTQYF. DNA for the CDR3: TGCGCCAGCAGCCAAGGGCGGGGAAGCGGGAGAGCAGATACGCAGTATTTT.

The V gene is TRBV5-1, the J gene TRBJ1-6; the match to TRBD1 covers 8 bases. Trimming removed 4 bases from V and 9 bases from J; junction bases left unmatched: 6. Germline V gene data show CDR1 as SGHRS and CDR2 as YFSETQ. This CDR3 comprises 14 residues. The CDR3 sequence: CASSPTGVTSPLHF. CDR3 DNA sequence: TGCGCCAGCAGCCCGACAGGGGTTACTTCACCCCTCCACTTT. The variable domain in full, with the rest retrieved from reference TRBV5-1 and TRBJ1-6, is KAGVTQTPRYLIKTRGQQVTLSCSPISGHRSVSWYQQTPGQGLQFLFEYFSETQRNKGNFPGRFSGRQFSNSRSEMNVSTLELGDSALYLCASSPTGVTSPLHFGNGTRLTVT.

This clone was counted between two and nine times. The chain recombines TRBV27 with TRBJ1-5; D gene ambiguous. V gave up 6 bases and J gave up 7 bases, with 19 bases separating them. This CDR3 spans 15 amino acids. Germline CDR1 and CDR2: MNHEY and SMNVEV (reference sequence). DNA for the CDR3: TGTGCCAGCAGCCCGTCGGGTGGAATCGGGCAGCCCCAGCATTTT. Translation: CASSPSGGIGQPQHF.

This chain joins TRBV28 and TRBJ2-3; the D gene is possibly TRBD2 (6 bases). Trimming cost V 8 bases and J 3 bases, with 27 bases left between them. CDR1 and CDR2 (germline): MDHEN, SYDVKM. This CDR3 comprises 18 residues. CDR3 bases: TGTGCCAGCCAGGTCGGGCTTAGCGGCCCGAAATATACAGATACGCAGTATTTT. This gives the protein CASQVGLSGPKYTDTQYF.

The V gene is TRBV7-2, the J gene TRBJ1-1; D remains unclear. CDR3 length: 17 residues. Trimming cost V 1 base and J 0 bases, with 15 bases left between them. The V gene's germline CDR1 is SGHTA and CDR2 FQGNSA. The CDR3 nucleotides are TGTGCCAGCAGCTTAGTAGGAGGGTGGGGTATGAACACTGAAGCTTTCTTT. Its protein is CASSLVGGWGMNTEAFF.

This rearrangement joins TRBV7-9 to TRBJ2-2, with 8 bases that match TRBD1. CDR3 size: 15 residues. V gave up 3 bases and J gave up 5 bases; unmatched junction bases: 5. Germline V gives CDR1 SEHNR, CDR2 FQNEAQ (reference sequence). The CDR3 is CASSFSRGLTGELFF. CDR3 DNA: TGTGCCAGCAGCTTCTCCAGGGGGCTGACCGGGGAGCTGTTTTTT.

CDR3 nucleotides: TGTGCCAGCGCCCGGGGGGCGGGAGTGGGAGATACGCAGTATTTT. Protein product: CASARGAGVGDTQYF. V gene TRBV7-2 combines with J gene TRBJ2-3; possibly TRBD2 for D (7 bases). Trimming pared 8 bases from V and 5 bases from J, leaving 20 bases between. There are 15 residues in the CDR3. CDR1 and CDR2 from the germline V gene are SGHTA and FQGNSA.

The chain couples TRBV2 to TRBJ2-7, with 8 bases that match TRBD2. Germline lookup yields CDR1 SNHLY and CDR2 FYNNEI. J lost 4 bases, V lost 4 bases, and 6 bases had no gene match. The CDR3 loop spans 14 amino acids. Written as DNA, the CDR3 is TGTGCCAGCAGTGTTCGGGAGGGCGGGTACGAGCAGTACTTC. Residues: CASSVREGGYEQYF.

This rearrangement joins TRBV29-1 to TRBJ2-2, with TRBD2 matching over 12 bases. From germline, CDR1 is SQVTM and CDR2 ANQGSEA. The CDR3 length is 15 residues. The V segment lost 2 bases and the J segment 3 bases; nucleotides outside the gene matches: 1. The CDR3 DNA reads TGCAGCGTTGAACTAGCGGGAGGGTACACCGGGGAGCTGTTTTTT. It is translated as CSVELAGGYTGELFF.

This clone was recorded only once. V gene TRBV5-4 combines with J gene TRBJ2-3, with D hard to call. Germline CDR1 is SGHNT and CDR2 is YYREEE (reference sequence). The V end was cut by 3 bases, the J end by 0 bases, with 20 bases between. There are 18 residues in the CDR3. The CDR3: CASSSLGLIKMSTDTQYF. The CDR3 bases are TGTGCCAGCAGCTCACTTGGTCTAATCAAAATGAGCACAGATACGCAGTATTTT.

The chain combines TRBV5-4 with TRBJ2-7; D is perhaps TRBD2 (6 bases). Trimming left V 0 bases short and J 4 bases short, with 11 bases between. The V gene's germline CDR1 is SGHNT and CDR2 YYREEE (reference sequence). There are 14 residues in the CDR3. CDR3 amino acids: CASSLAAGGYEQYF. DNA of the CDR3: TGTGCCAGCAGCTTGGCGGCTGGAGGGTACGAGCAGTACTTC. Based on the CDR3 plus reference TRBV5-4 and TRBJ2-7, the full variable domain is ETGVTQSPTHLIKTRGQQVTLRCSSQSGHNTVSWYQQALGQGPQFIFQYYREEENGRGNFPPRFSGLQFPNYSSELNVNALELDDSALYLCASSLAAGGYEQYFGPGTRLTVT.

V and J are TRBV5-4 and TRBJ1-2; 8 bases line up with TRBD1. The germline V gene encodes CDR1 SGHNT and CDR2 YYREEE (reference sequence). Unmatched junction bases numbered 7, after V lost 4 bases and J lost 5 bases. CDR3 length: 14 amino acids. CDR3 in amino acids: CASSRDRKKYGYTF. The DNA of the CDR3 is TGTGCCAGCAGCCGGGACAGGAAAAAGTATGGCTACACCTTC.

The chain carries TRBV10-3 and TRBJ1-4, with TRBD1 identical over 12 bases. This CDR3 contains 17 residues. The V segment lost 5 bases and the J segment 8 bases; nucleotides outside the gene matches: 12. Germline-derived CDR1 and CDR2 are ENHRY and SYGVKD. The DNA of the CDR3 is TGTGCCATCAGTACAGGGACAGGGGGCGCCTATGGGGAAAAACTGTTTTTT. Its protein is CAISTGTGGAYGEKLFF.

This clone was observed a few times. The CDR3, as DNA: TGCGCCAGCAGCCCACAGGGGGACTCTAACTATGGCTACACCTTC. Translation gives CASSPQGDSNYGYTF. The V and J genes are TRBV5-1 and TRBJ1-2; 8 bases fit TRBD1. Trimming took 4 bases from V and 0 from J; bases not matched to a gene: 5. CDR1 is SGHRS and CDR2 is YFSETQ in the germline V gene. The CDR3 has 15 amino acids.

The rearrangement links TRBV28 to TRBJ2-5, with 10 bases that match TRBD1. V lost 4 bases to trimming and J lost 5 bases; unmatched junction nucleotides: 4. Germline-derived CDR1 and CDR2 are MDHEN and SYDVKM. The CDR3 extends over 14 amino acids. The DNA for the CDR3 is TGTGCCAGCAGTTCCCCGACAGGGGGCGAGACCCAGTACTTC. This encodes CASSSPTGGETQYF.

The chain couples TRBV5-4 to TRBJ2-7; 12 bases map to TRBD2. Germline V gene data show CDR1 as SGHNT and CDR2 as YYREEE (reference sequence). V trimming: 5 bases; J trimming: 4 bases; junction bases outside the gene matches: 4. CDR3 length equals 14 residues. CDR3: CASRSGTSGYEQYF. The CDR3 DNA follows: TGTGCCAGCAGGTCCGGGACTAGCGGGTACGAGCAGTACTTC. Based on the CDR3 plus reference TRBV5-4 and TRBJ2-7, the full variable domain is ETGVTQSPTHLIKTRGQQVTLRCSSQSGHNTVSWYQQALGQGPQFIFQYYREEENGRGNFPPRFSGLQFPNYSSELNVNALELDDSALYLCASRSGTSGYEQYFGPGTRLTVT.

The CDR3 nucleotides are TGTGCCAGCAGTGAAAGCGGGAGGTCCTACGAGCAGTACTTC. Translation: CASSESGRSYEQYF. This rearrangement joins TRBV2 to TRBJ2-7, with TRBD2 matching over 9 bases. The V gene's germline CDR1 is SNHLY and CDR2 FYNNEI. With V trimmed by 2 bases and J by 1 base, 0 bases remained unmatched. The CDR3 is 14 amino acids.

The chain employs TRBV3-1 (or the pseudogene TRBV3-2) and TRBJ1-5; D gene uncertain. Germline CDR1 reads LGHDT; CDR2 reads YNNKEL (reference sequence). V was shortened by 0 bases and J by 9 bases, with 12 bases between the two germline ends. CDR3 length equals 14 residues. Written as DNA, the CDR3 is TGTGCCAGCAGCCAAGACGGGGTTTCGCGGCCCCAGCATTTT. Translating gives CASSQDGVSRPQHF.

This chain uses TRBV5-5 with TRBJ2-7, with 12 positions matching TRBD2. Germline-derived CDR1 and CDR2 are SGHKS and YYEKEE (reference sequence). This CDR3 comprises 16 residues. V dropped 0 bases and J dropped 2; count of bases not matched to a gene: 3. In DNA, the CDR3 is TGTGCCAGCAGCTTGGCTAGCGGGAGGGCAACCTACGAGCAGTACTTC. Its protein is CASSLASGRATYEQYF. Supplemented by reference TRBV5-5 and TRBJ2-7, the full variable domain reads DAGVTQSPTHLIKTRGQQVTLRCSPISGHKSVSWYQQVLGQGPQFIFQYYEKEERGRGNFPDRFSARQFPNYSSELNVNALLLGDSALYLCASSLASGRATYEQYFGPGTRLTVT.

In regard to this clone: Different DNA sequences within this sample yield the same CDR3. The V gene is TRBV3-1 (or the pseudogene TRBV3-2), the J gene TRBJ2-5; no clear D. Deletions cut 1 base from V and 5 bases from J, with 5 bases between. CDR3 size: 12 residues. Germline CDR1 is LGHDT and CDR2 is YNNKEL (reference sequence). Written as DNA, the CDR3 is TGTGCCAGCAGCCAAGTAGTCGAGACCCAGTACTTC. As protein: CASSQVVETQYF.

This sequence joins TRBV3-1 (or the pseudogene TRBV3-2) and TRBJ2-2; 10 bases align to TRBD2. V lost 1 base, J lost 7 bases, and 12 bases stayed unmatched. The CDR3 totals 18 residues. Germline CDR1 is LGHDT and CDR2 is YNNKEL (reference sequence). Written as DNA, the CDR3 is TGTGCCAGCAGCCAAGGAAGCGTCCTAGCGGGAGTGAGCGGGGAGCTGTTTTTT. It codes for CASSQGSVLAGVSGELFF.

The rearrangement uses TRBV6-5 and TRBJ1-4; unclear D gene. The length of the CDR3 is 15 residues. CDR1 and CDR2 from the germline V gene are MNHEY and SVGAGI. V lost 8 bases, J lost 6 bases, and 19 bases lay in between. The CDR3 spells CASRWGGLIDEKLFF. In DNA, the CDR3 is TGTGCCAGCCGTTGGGGAGGCCTAATAGATGAAAAACTGTTTTTT.

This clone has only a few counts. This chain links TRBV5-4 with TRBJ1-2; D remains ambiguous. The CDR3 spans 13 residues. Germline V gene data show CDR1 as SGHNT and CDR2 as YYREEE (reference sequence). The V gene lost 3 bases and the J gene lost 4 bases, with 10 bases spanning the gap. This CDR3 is CASSSGRLYGYTF. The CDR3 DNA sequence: TGTGCCAGCAGCTCCGGGAGGCTCTATGGCTACACCTTC. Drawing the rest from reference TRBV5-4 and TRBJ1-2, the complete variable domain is ETGVTQSPTHLIKTRGQQVTLRCSSQSGHNTVSWYQQALGQGPQFIFQYYREEENGRGNFPPRFSGLQFPNYSSELNVNALELDDSALYLCASSSGRLYGYTFGSGTRLTVV.

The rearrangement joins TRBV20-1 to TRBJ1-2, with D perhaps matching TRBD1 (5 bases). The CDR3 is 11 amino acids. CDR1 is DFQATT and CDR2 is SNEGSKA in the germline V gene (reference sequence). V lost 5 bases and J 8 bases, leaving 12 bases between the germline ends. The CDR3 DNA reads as TGCAGTGCTGGCCCCCAGGGAGGCTACACCTTC. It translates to CSAGPQGGYTF.

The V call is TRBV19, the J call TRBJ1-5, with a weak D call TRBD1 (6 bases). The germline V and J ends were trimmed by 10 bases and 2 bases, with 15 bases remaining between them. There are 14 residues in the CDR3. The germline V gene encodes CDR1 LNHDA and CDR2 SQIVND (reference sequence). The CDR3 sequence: CATTDSGGNQPQHF. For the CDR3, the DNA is TGTGCCACCACGGACAGTGGGGGCAATCAGCCCCAGCATTTT.

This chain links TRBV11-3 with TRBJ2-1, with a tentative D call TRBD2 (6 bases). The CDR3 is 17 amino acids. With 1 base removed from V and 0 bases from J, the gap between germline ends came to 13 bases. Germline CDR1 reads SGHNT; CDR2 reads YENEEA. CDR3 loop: CASSLGVAASSYNEQFF. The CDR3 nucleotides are TGTGCCAGCAGCTTAGGAGTAGCGGCCAGCTCCTACAATGAGCAGTTCTTC.